This TCR beta chain was identified during a study of blood T cell repertoires in COVID-19. Study-level information: PBMCs, B-cell-depleted T cells, or T cells were the source of the cDNA or gDNA that made up the material.

The protocol was immunoSEQ multiplex PCR, while the TCRdb copy is restricted to in-frame clones and leaves out a portion. The sample records some 110,000 clones, about 90% being singletons. Trimming took 0 bases from V and 8 from J, leaving 8 bases between them. Germline CDR1 SGHDT, CDR2 YYEEEE. This CDR3 is 13 amino acids long. Points on this clone: The identical CDR3 is also encoded by other nucleotide sequences in the sample.

V is TRBV5-6 and J is TRBJ1-4; D not certain. The receptor's source is a man in his 70s who had recovered from COVID-19. Material for sequencing was peripheral blood. The CDR3 sequence is CASSLGRGEKLFF. The CDR3 DNA follows: TGTGCCAGCAGCTTGGGGCGGGGAGAAAAACTGTTTTTT. The full variable domain, its missing parts supplied by reference TRBV5-6 and TRBJ1-4, is DAGVTQSPTHLIKTRGQQVTLRCSPKSGHDTVSWYQQALGQGPQFIFQYYEEEERQRGNFPDRFSGHQFPNYSSELNVNALLLGDSALYLCASSLGRGEKLFFGSGTQLSVL.